These 18 T cell receptor beta chains were sequenced from one sample in a study of T-cell reconstitution after alpha-beta-depleted transplantation in children. Preparation of the TCRbeta library was carried out with unique molecular identifiers. A single record per CDR3 protein comes from TCRdb applying MiXCR to the PCR reads. The table shows about 250,000 distinct CDR3 sequences, with about 24% occurring only once. The sequences come from PBMCs, mostly from graft donor cells, collected 360 days after TCRalphabeta/CD19-depleted stem cell transplant. These receptors came from a female patient aged 2-15 years who had a stem cell transplant for congenital amegakaryocytic thrombocytopenia, so the T cells may come from the graft donor.

This clonotype was counted only a few times. This rearrangement joins TRBV4-1 to TRBJ1-5; D is unclear. The CDR3 consists of 17 residues. Germline assignment: CDR1 MGHRA and CDR2 YSYEKL. V was clipped by 4 bases and J by 6 bases, with 22 bases between them. CDR3 residues: CASSPRVSDHEGQPQHF. DNA for the CDR3: TGCGCCAGCAGCCCAAGGGTTTCGGACCATGAGGGTCAGCCCCAGCATTTT.

The J gene is TRBJ1-5, the V gene TRBV12-3 or TRBV12-4; no clear D gene. The length of the CDR3 is 17 residues. V lost 1 base and J lost 7, with 20 bases in between. CDR3 in DNA: TGTGCCAGCAGTTTAGGAGGGTTCGGGGTGTGGGAACAGCCCCAGCATTTT. This encodes CASSLGGFGVWEQPQHF.

The rearrangement joins TRBV16 to TRBJ1-3; D unresolved. This CDR3 is 17 amino acids long. Trimming stripped 1 base from V and 0 bases from J, with 13 bases between. Germline CDR1 KGHSY, CDR2 FQNENV. The chain's CDR3 is CASSQFLLSSSGNTIYF. The CDR3, as DNA: TGTGCCAGCAGCCAATTCCTCTTGAGCTCCTCTGGAAACACCATATATTTT.

This clonotype was picked up a small number of times. CDR3 residues: CASSEPGQGRKKLFF. The CDR3 DNA follows: TGTGCCAGCAGTGAACCGGGGCAGGGGAGGAAAAAACTGTTTTTT. The V call is TRBV2, the J call TRBJ1-4; maybe TRBD1 (6 bases). This CDR3 comprises 15 residues. Looked up from germline, CDR1 is SNHLY and CDR2 is FYNNEI. The V and J ends lost 2 bases and 9 bases respectively, with 16 bases between them. The full variable domain, with the rest looked up from reference TRBV2 and TRBJ1-4, is EPEVTQTPSHQVTQMGQEVILRCVPISNHLYFYWYRQILGQKVEFLVSFYNNEISEKSEIFDDQFSVERPDGSNFTLKIRSTKLEDSAMYFCASSEPGQGRKKLFFGSGTQLSVL.

The chain uses TRBV7-2 and TRBJ2-5, with 7 bases identical to TRBD1. The J segment lost 2 bases and the V segment lost 4 bases, leaving 10 bases of the junction unmatched. The CDR3 covers 16 residues. Germline lookup yields CDR1 SGHTA and CDR2 FQGNSA. In DNA, the CDR3 is TGTGCCAGCAGCTCCAGGGCCACAGGGGTGCAAGAGACCCAGTACTTC. Encoded protein: CASSSRATGVQETQYF.

The chain joins TRBV28 to TRBJ2-6; 9 bases line up with TRBD1. CDR1 is MDHEN, CDR2 SYDVKM, per germline. This CDR3 is 15 amino acids long. V lost 2 bases, J lost 7 bases, and 3 bases stayed unmatched. In DNA, the CDR3 is TGTGCCAGCAGTTTACTGGGACAGGGAGCCAACGTCCTGACTTTC. This encodes CASSLLGQGANVLTF.

This clonotype was recorded at least ten times. CDR3 region: CASAYLDINYGYTF. Written as DNA, the CDR3 is TGTGCCAGCGCTTACCTGGACATTAACTATGGCTACACCTTC. The rearrangement links TRBV19 to TRBJ1-2; D is possibly TRBD1 (5 bases). Deletions cut 9 bases from V and 1 base from J, with 15 bases between. The germline CDR1 and CDR2 sequences are LNHDA and SQIVND (reference sequence). This CDR3 has 14 residues.

The rearrangement links TRBV12-3 or TRBV12-4 to TRBJ1-6, with TRBD1 identical over 7 bases. J gave up 10 bases and V 5 bases, and 8 bases lay outside the gene matches. The CDR3 spans 14 residues. The CDR3 reads CASSRTTGDSPLHF. For the CDR3, the DNA is TGTGCCAGCAGTCGCACTACAGGGGACTCACCCCTCCACTTT.

There are a few counts of this clonotype. The genes are TRBV24-1 and TRBJ2-4; weak D call: TRBD2 (6 bases). Germline CDR1 reads KGHDR; CDR2 reads SFDVKD. The CDR3 has 14 residues. V lost 3 bases and J 5 bases, leaving 10 bases between the germline ends. CDR3: CATSDAGPQNIQYF. CDR3 nucleotides: TGTGCCACCAGTGATGCGGGACCTCAAAACATTCAGTACTTC.

This clonotype was recorded a few times. The chain employs TRBV12-3 or TRBV12-4 and TRBJ2-3; D is perhaps TRBD2 (5 bases). V gave up 1 base and J gave up 3 bases, with 26 bases separating them. There are 20 residues in the CDR3. CDR3 loop: CASSLVRWEYSSLGTDTQYF. Written as DNA, the CDR3 is TGTGCCAGCAGTTTAGTCCGCTGGGAGTATAGCTCTCTGGGTACAGATACGCAGTATTTT.

This clonotype was seen just once. The V and J genes are TRBV9 and TRBJ2-3, with 13 bases matching TRBD2. J was trimmed by 6 bases and V by 3 bases; bases with no gene match: 7. Germline values: CDR1 SGDLS, CDR2 YYNGEE. CDR3 length equals 16 residues. CDR3 sequence reads: CASSAPTSGRADTQYF. The CDR3 DNA sequence: TGTGCCAGCAGCGCCCCCACTAGCGGGAGGGCGGATACGCAGTATTTT.

In its sample, this clonotype was seen many times. V and J are TRBV4-1 and TRBJ2-7; tentatively, D is TRBD1 (6 bases). This CDR3 is built from 14 residues. Germline V gene lookup returns CDR1 MGHRA and CDR2 YSYEKL. V was shortened by 3 bases and J by 4 bases, with 13 bases between the two germline ends. This chain's CDR3 is CASSQVQGVYEQYF. The CDR3 DNA reads TGCGCCAGCAGCCAGGTACAGGGAGTTTACGAGCAGTACTTC.

The chain carries TRBV28 and TRBJ2-7, with D perhaps TRBD1 (6 bases). The CDR3 contains 13 residues. CDR1 and CDR2 from the germline V gene are MDHEN and SYDVKM. The V end was cut by 7 bases, the J end by 5 bases, with 15 bases between. CDR3 DNA sequence: TGTGCCAGCATCCAGGGCAGGGGCCACGAGCAGTACTTC. It encodes CASIQGRGHEQYF. The whole variable domain, remainder taken from reference TRBV28 and TRBJ2-7, is DVKVTQSSRYLVKRTGEKVFLECVQDMDHENMFWYRQDPGLGLRLIYFSYDVKMKEKGDIPEGYSVSREKKERFSLILESASTNQTSMYLCASIQGRGHEQYFGPGTRLTVT.

V gene TRBV20-1 combines with J gene TRBJ2-7; TRBD2 matches 12 bases. The CDR3 is 15 amino acids. The germline CDR1 and CDR2 sequences are DFQATT and SNEGSKA (reference sequence). V lost 4 bases to trimming and J lost 0 bases; unmatched junction nucleotides: 4. The CDR3 DNA is TGCAGTGCTAACGGACTAGCGGGAAACTCCTACGAGCAGTACTTC. Translation gives CSANGLAGNSYEQYF.

This clonotype was detected only a few times. The CDR3 coding sequence is TGTGCCATCAGTGGACAGGGCCCCTACGAGCAGTACTTC. Its translation: CAISGQGPYEQYF. The chain employs TRBV10-3 and TRBJ2-7; 7 positions match TRBD1. J gave up 2 bases and V 4 bases, and 2 bases lay outside the gene matches. The germline V gene has CDR1 ENHRY and CDR2 SYGVKD. This CDR3 has 13 amino acids.

This clonotype was detected only a few times. The V call is TRBV30, the J call TRBJ2-1; D possibly corresponds to TRBD2 (5 bases). CDR1 is GTSNPN and CDR2 is SVGIG in the germline V gene (reference sequence). Trimming stripped 4 bases from V and 1 base from J, with 20 bases between. This CDR3 has 17 residues. CDR3 loop: CAWTYPIPGSSYNEQFF. The CDR3 DNA sequence: TGTGCCTGGACCTACCCCATTCCGGGGTCTTCCTACAATGAGCAGTTCTTC.

This clonotype appeared a few times. The genes are TRBV20-1 and TRBJ2-7; 8 nucleotides match TRBD1. The CDR3 has 19 residues. J gave up 3 bases and V 0 bases, and 19 bases lay outside the gene matches. Germline CDR1 is DFQATT and CDR2 is SNEGSKA (reference sequence). CDR3 sequence reads: CSARDTLDRATDYYYEQYF. As DNA, the CDR3 is TGCAGTGCTAGAGACACCCTGGACAGGGCAACCGACTACTACTACGAGCAGTACTTC.

The table lists this clonotype with a few counts. This chain uses TRBV20-1 with TRBJ2-7; possibly TRBD2 for D (6 bases). Trimming pared 5 bases from V and 6 bases from J, leaving 14 bases between. CDR3 length: 12 amino acids. Germline CDR1 is DFQATT and CDR2 is SNEGSKA (reference sequence). In DNA form, the CDR3 reads TGCAGTGCTGGTCCAGCGGGTGGCGAGCAGTACTTC. Encoded protein: CSAGPAGGEQYF.